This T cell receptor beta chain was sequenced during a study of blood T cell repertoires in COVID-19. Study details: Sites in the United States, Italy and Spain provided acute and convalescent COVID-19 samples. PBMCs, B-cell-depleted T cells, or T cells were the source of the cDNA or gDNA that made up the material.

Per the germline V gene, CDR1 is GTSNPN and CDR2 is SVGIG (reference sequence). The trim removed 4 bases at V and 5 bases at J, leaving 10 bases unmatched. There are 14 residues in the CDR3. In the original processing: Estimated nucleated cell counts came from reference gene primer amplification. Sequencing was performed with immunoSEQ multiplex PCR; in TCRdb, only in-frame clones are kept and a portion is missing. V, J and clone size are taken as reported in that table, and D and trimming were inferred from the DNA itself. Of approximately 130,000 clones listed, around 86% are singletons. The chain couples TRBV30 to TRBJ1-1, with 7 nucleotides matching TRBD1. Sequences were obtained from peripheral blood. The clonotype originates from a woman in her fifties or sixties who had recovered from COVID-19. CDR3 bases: TGTGCCTGGAAAGGGGGCGCTTTTAGTACTGAAGCTTTCTTT. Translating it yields CAWKGGAFSTEAFF.